The 2 T cell receptor beta chains below come from one sample, sequenced in a study of post-analysis software for immune sequencing data. Findings and limits, study-wide: Controls had lower frequencies than patients of 4 or 5 TRBV segments, which included TRBV5-6, TRBV5-1 and TRBV20-1.

Antigens for these TCRs are unknown. The authors incorporated unique molecular identifiers into the TCR beta cDNA libraries. From the PCR reads, TCRdb called clonotypes with MiXCR, one entry per CDR3 protein. The data contain some 260,000 distinct CDR3 sequences, 36% of them singletons. Sequencing was done on a sample of blood. These receptors all stem from a girl aged 10 to 17 with multiple sclerosis.

The chain recombines TRBV5-5 with TRBJ2-3, with 10 bases that match TRBD1. J was trimmed by 4 bases and V by 1 base; bases with no gene match: 15. This CDR3 has 19 amino acids. Germline V gene sequence: CDR1 SGHKS, CDR2 YYEKEE (reference sequence). The chain's CDR3 is CASSLTIYRGTGESDTQYF. Written as DNA, the CDR3 is TGTGCCAGCAGCTTGACAATTTATAGGGGGACAGGGGAGTCAGATACGCAGTATTTT.

As regards this clonotype: A much larger clone is a single base away; this may be a read error. The rearrangement joins TRBV9 to TRBJ2-3; perhaps TRBD2 as D (5 bases). Germline V CDR1 and CDR2: SGDLS, YYNGEE. The CDR3 sequence is 14 residues long. The chain's CDR3 is CANSGGVRADTQYF. The CDR3 region has the DNA TGTGCCAACAGCGGCGGAGTGAGAGCAGATACGCAGTATTTT.